What follows are 29 T cell receptor beta chains derived from one specimen sequenced in a study of shared clonotypes between healthy human individuals. The assay was immunoSEQ multiplex PCR, and TCRdb's table has in-frame clones only and misses some. The sample contains about half a million clones, almost 80% of which appear only once. The sequencing input was PBMCs. The receptors come from a woman aged 35 to 49 in good health. Some clones in this sample may be carry-over from other donors' samples.

The V and J genes are TRBV27 and TRBJ1-1; possible D gene TRBD1, 5 bases. Between the trimmed V and J ends, which lost 8 bases and 5 bases, there was a span of 15 bases. Germline V gene sequence: CDR1 MNHEY, CDR2 SMNVEV (reference sequence). The CDR3 covers 13 residues. CDR3 in DNA: TGTGCCAGCCTGACGGGGGGAGGAACTGAAGCTTTCTTT. It yields the protein CASLTGGGTEAFF.

The chain carries TRBV11-3 and TRBJ2-1, with a possible D match to TRBD2 (6 bases). Germline CDR1 reads SGHNT; CDR2 reads YENEEA. CDR3 length equals 17 residues. V was trimmed by 1 base and J by 3 bases, leaving 16 bases between them. In DNA form, the CDR3 reads TGTGCCAGCAGCTTAGGTATCACTGGAGCGGGCTACAATGAGCAGTTCTTC. Its translation: CASSLGITGAGYNEQFF.

V is TRBV4-2 and J is TRBJ2-3; a possible D gene is TRBD2 (5 bases). This CDR3 has 14 amino acids. The V and J ends lost 5 bases and 2 bases respectively, with 11 bases between them. Looked up from germline, CDR1 is LGHNA and CDR2 is YNFKEQ. The CDR3 is CASSRLQHTDTQYF. DNA of the CDR3: TGTGCCAGCAGCAGACTACAGCACACAGATACGCAGTATTTT.

This chain links TRBV7-3 with TRBJ1-2, with D perhaps matching TRBD1 (5 bases). CDR1 and CDR2 from the germline V gene are SGHTA and FQGTGA. There are 14 residues in the CDR3. Trimming removed 5 bases from V and 8 bases from J, with 18 bases in between. DNA for the CDR3: TGTGCCAGCAGCGACCGGGACGGCGATCGGGGCTACACCTTC. It yields the protein CASSDRDGDRGYTF.

To note about this clone: A much larger clone differs from this one at a single base, so this may be a read error. The genes are TRBV2 and TRBJ2-7; the D gene is possibly TRBD1 (6 bases). The CDR3 is 14 amino acids. Germline lookup yields CDR1 SNHLY and CDR2 FYNNEI. V shed 4 bases and J shed 8 bases, with 18 bases lying between them. The DNA of the CDR3 is TGTGCCAGCAGTGCCCCTAGGGGGTTGTACAAGCAGTACTTC. Its translation: CASSAPRGLYKQYF.

This clone was seen a handful of times. This chain joins TRBV28 and TRBJ2-4; D might be TRBD1 (5 bases). V was trimmed by 7 bases and J by 1 base, leaving 17 bases between them. The CDR3 extends over 16 amino acids. Germline-derived CDR1 and CDR2 are MDHEN and SYDVKM. The CDR3 DNA sequence: TGTGCCAGCAATGGGGCAAGAGGAGATGCCAAAAACATTCAGTACTTC. It yields the protein CASNGARGDAKNIQYF.

V and J are TRBV6-4 and TRBJ2-1, with 7 positions matching TRBD2. The CDR3 has 15 amino acids. After removal of 2 bases from V and 5 bases from J, the junction contained 6 bases not matched to a gene. Germline loops: CDR1 MRHNA, CDR2 SNTAGT. DNA of the CDR3: TGTGCCAGCAGTGACGGTGGGAGGGTCGACAATGAGCAGTTCTTC. Amino acid sequence: CASSDGGRVDNEQFF.

The chain carries TRBV7-2 and TRBJ2-2, with unresolved D. V lost 5 bases to trimming and J lost 8 bases, with 18 bases between them. The CDR3 extends over 15 amino acids. The germline V gene encodes CDR1 SGHTA and CDR2 FQGNSA. The CDR3 is CASSPVEWAEGELFF. CDR3 sequence (DNA): TGTGCCAGCAGCCCAGTAGAGTGGGCGGAGGGGGAGCTGTTTTTT.

The genes are TRBV29-1 and TRBJ2-2; a weak D match, TRBD2 (5 bases). CDR1 is SQVTM, CDR2 ANQGSEA, per germline. This CDR3 region has 15 residues. Between the trimmed V and J ends, which lost 4 bases and 6 bases, there was a span of 18 bases. The CDR3 protein is CSVASADSDPGELFF. In nucleotides, the CDR3 is TGCAGCGTTGCATCAGCGGACTCAGACCCCGGGGAGCTGTTTTTT.

The chain has TRBV5-4 and TRBJ2-3; TRBD2 matches 7 bases. The CDR3 sequence is 14 residues long. The germline CDR1 and CDR2 sequences are SGHNT and YYREEE (reference sequence). After removal of 4 bases from V and 4 bases from J, the junction contained 6 bases not matched to a gene. DNA of the CDR3: TGTGCCAGCAGCCCGGCTGGGGGGGCAGATACGCAGTATTTT. This codes for CASSPAGGADTQYF.

The chain combines TRBV21-1 with TRBJ2-5; the table's D call, TRBD2, has no DNA check behind it. The end of the DNA is better explained by TRBJ2-7, so the J call may be wrong. TRBV21-1 has pseudogene status. The CDR3 has 19 amino acids. The CDR3 DNA follows: TGTGCCAGCACCAACCGCCAGACTAGCGGGACGGGGGGATACTACGAGCAGTACTTC. Encoded protein: CASTNRQTSGTGGYYEQYF.

The CDR3 here is CACEEGAGQPQHF. The CDR3 DNA is TGTGCCTGTGAGGAGGGGGCAGGTCAGCCCCAGCATTTT. The chain combines TRBV30 with TRBJ1-5, with 7 bases that match TRBD1. The CDR3 has 13 residues. Looked up from germline, CDR1 is GTSNPN and CDR2 is SVGIG (reference sequence). V gave up 6 bases and J gave up 6 bases; unmatched junction bases: 8.

This chain joins TRBV6-1 and TRBJ2-3, with D perhaps TRBD2 (6 bases). This CDR3 has 15 residues. V was shortened by 5 bases and J by 3 bases, with 15 bases between the two germline ends. The germline V gene encodes CDR1 MNHNS and CDR2 SASEGT. The CDR3, as DNA: TGTGCCAGCAGTTGGGAGGAGATAGGGACAGATACGCAGTATTTT. It yields the protein CASSWEEIGTDTQYF.

This clone was counted at least ten times. The V call is TRBV5-1, the J call TRBJ2-2; maybe TRBD2 (5 bases). V shed 2 bases and J shed 5 bases, with 13 bases lying between them. Looked up from germline, CDR1 is SGHRS and CDR2 is YFSETQ. The CDR3 extends over 15 amino acids. The CDR3 here is CASSLRTGMTGELFF. The DNA of the CDR3 is TGCGCCAGCAGCTTAAGGACTGGAATGACCGGGGAGCTGTTTTTT.

With regard to this clone: The junction differs from germline at one of its ends, possibly a read error. The chain is built from TRBV10-3 and TRBJ1-1, with a possible D match to TRBD1 (5 bases). CDR1 ENHRY and CDR2 SYGVKD come from the germline V gene. CDR3 size: 14 residues. This chain's CDR3 is CAISGLGVYTEAFF. Written as DNA, the CDR3 is TGTGCCATCAGTGGGCTAGGGGTATACACTGAGGCTTTCTTT.

This clone showed up just a few times. This chain uses TRBV6-1 with TRBJ2-7; 9 bases map to TRBD1. The CDR3 extends over 13 amino acids. Germline CDR1 MNHNS, CDR2 SASEGT. The V segment lost 10 bases and the J segment 0 bases; nucleotides outside the gene matches: 4. The CDR3: CATKTGGSYEQYF. The CDR3 nucleotides are TGTGCCACTAAGACAGGGGGCTCCTACGAGCAGTACTTC.

The chain combines TRBV2 with TRBJ1-3, with 7 nucleotides matching TRBD1. Germline V gives CDR1 SNHLY, CDR2 FYNNEI. Trimming removed 6 bases from V and 2 bases from J; junction bases left unmatched: 1. The CDR3 contains 13 residues. The CDR3 coding sequence is TGTGCCAGCAGAAGGGGGCCTGGAAACACCATATATTTT. Translating it yields CASRRGPGNTIYF.

The chain is built from TRBV5-6 and TRBJ2-7, with TRBD1 identical over 7 bases. Trimming took 5 bases from V and 3 from J; bases not matched to a gene: 8. CDR1 SGHDT and CDR2 YYEEEE come from the germline V gene. This CDR3 is 14 amino acids long. The CDR3 region has the DNA TGTGCCAGCAGATTTAGGGACAGAGGCTACGAGCAGTACTTC. It specifies CASRFRDRGYEQYF.

The chain joins TRBV25-1 to TRBJ1-5, with TRBD1 as a possible D gene (6 bases). The CDR3 is made up of 14 amino acids. Trimming stripped 5 bases from V and 3 bases from J, with 11 bases between. Germline values: CDR1 MGHDK, CDR2 SYGVNS. The CDR3 loop is CASSSRGVNQPQHF. The CDR3 DNA is TGTGCCAGCAGTAGTAGGGGGGTCAATCAGCCCCAGCATTTT. The entire variable domain, with the rest obtained from reference TRBV25-1 and TRBJ1-5, is as follows: EADIYQTPRYLVIGTGKKITLECSQTMGHDKMYWYQQDPGMELHLIHYSYGVNSTEKGDLSSESTVSRIRTEHFPLTLESARPSHTSQYLCASSSRGVNQPQHFGDGTRLSIL.

The CDR3 protein is CATKTGTYEQYF. The CDR3 DNA follows: TGTGCCACCAAGACAGGAACCTACGAGCAGTACTTC. The genes are TRBV28 and TRBJ2-7; TRBD1 is a possible D gene (6 bases). Germline lookup yields CDR1 MDHEN and CDR2 SYDVKM. This CDR3 region has 12 residues. The V and J ends lost 10 bases and 2 bases respectively, with 12 bases between them.

J is TRBJ1-1 and V is TRBV7-3, with a tentative D call TRBD1 (5 bases). The germline V and J ends were trimmed by 1 base and 5 bases, with 8 bases remaining between them. The germline gives CDR1 SGHTA, CDR2 FQGTGA. The length of the CDR3 is 13 residues. The CDR3 sequence: CASSLNWGTEAFF. Here the CDR3 DNA reads TGTGCCAGCAGCTTAAATTGGGGGACTGAAGCTTTCTTT.

This chain links TRBV4-1 with TRBJ2-7, with D perhaps matching TRBD1 (6 bases). The CDR3 runs to 16 residues. Germline CDR1 reads MGHRA; CDR2 reads YSYEKL. Between the trimmed V and J ends, which lost 4 bases and 2 bases, there was a span of 18 bases. This CDR3 is CASSRSQDSATYEQYF. The CDR3 coding sequence is TGCGCCAGCAGCCGCAGTCAGGACAGCGCTACCTACGAGCAGTACTTC.

The V gene is TRBV27, the J gene TRBJ2-4, with TRBD1 matching over 8 bases. The CDR3 contains 16 residues. Germline V gene lookup returns CDR1 MNHEY and CDR2 SMNVEV (reference sequence). V shed 4 bases, J shed 6 bases, and the junction held 11 bases outside the gene matches. CDR3 sequence (DNA): TGTGCCAGCAGTTCGGACAGGGCGGCAGGTCGAAACATTCAGTACTTC. Encoded protein: CASSSDRAAGRNIQYF.

V and J are TRBV7-9 and TRBJ2-1; 7 bases fit TRBD2. Germline lookup yields CDR1 SEHNR and CDR2 FQNEAQ (reference sequence). Losses at the gene ends were 4 bases for V and 0 bases for J; bases not matched to a gene: 6. The CDR3 length is 16 residues. The CDR3 region is CASSSTLAGSYNEQFF. Written as DNA, the CDR3 is TGTGCCAGCAGCTCCACCTTAGCGGGCTCCTACAATGAGCAGTTCTTC.

The rearrangement links TRBV9 to TRBJ2-1; tentatively, D is TRBD2 (6 bases). Trimming cost V 1 base and J 6 bases, with 14 bases left between them. Germline-derived CDR1 and CDR2 are SGDLS and YYNGEE. CDR3 length equals 15 residues. CDR3 loop: CASSVWAGQGNEQFF. The CDR3 DNA is TGTGCCAGCAGCGTATGGGCGGGGCAAGGCAATGAGCAGTTCTTC.

The chain recombines TRBV5-1 with TRBJ2-2; D unclear. This CDR3 comprises 13 residues. The germline V gene has CDR1 SGHRS and CDR2 YFSETQ. V gave up 4 bases and J gave up 3 bases, with 7 bases separating them. DNA of the CDR3: TGCGCCAGCAGCCCAGAGTACACCGGGGAGCTGTTTTTT. Translated, it gives CASSPEYTGELFF. Looking up the rest from reference TRBV5-1 and TRBJ2-2 gives the full variable domain: KAGVTQTPRYLIKTRGQQVTLSCSPISGHRSVSWYQQTPGQGLQFLFEYFSETQRNKGNFPGRFSGRQFSNSRSEMNVSTLELGDSALYLCASSPEYTGELFFGEGSRLTVL.

The genes are TRBV18 and TRBJ1-1, with 8 bases identical to TRBD1. The CDR3 sequence is 14 residues long. The V segment lost 3 bases and the J segment 3 bases; nucleotides outside the gene matches: 3. CDR1 is KGHSH, CDR2 LQKENI, per germline. The CDR3 DNA is TGTGCCAGCTCACCGGCGACAGGGGACACTGAAGCTTTCTTT. Encoded protein: CASSPATGDTEAFF.

The chain carries TRBV6-1 and TRBJ2-7; D may be TRBD1 (6 bases). V was shortened by 2 bases and J by 7 bases, with 18 bases between the two germline ends. Germline CDR1 MNHNS, CDR2 SASEGT. The CDR3 runs 15 residues. The DNA of the CDR3 is TGTGCCAGCAGTGAAAGGAGGACAGCCATCGGGGAGCAGTACTTC. Amino acid sequence: CASSERRTAIGEQYF.

This clone was recorded once. The CDR3 protein is CASRRTATGELFF. The CDR3 DNA follows: TGTGCCAGCAGACGAACGGCCACCGGGGAGCTGTTTTTT. V is TRBV11-3 and J is TRBJ2-2; no reliable D call. V dropped 6 bases and J dropped 4 bases, with 9 bases sitting between them. Per germline, CDR1 SGHNT and CDR2 YENEEA. The CDR3 covers 13 residues.